This passage covers 22 T cell receptor beta chains from one sample sequenced in a study of cytomegalovirus exposure and HLA in healthy donors. The PCR was carried out with 60 Vbeta primers and 13 Jbeta primers. Using immunoSEQ multiplex PCR, the repertoire was profiled, and TCRdb retains in-frame clones only, with some absent. Of roughly 190,000 clones in the sample, 70% to 75% were seen once. Sample: PBMCs. Source of these receptors: a man aged 30 to 45 in good health and CMV-seropositive.

The V gene is TRBV29-1, the J gene TRBJ2-1, with a possible D match to TRBD2 (5 bases). The CDR3 is 13 residues long. Per germline, CDR1 SQVTM and CDR2 ANQGSEA. The V gene lost 7 bases and the J gene lost 5 bases, with 15 bases spanning the gap. The CDR3 region has the DNA TGCAGCGGCAGACGGGATTTTAACAATGAGCAGTTCTTC. Residues: CSGRRDFNNEQFF.

V usage is TRBV4-2 and J usage is TRBJ1-5; 7 positions agree with TRBD1. Unmatched junction bases numbered 12, after V lost 0 bases and J lost 7 bases. Germline V gene data show CDR1 as LGHNA and CDR2 as YNFKEQ. CDR3 length: 17 amino acids. CDR3 sequence: CASSQDHRVDRDQPQHF. CDR3 in DNA: TGTGCCAGCAGCCAAGATCATCGGGTCGACAGGGACCAGCCCCAGCATTTT.

This rearrangement joins TRBV6-1 to TRBJ2-5; 7 bases match TRBD2. The J call may be faulty, since TRBJ2-7 better matches the DNA end. Germline CDR1 MNHNS, CDR2 SASEGT. The CDR3 runs 15 residues. CDR3 nucleotides: TGTGCCAGCAGTGAAGCGGGGGGGGTTTTGTACGAGCAGTACTTC. Protein sequence: CASSEAGGVLYEQYF.

V and J are TRBV27 and TRBJ2-2; the match to TRBD1 covers 7 bases. V shed 2 bases, J shed 6 bases, and the junction held 6 bases outside the gene matches. The CDR3 is 15 residues long. Germline V CDR1 and CDR2: MNHEY, SMNVEV (reference sequence). CDR3 sequence: CASSLGTELPGELFF. CDR3 nucleotide sequence: TGTGCCAGCAGTTTAGGGACAGAATTGCCCGGGGAGCTGTTTTTT.

In its sample, this clone was seen a few times. The chain recombines TRBV7-3 with TRBJ2-5; TRBD1 agrees at 8 bases. In germline, CDR1 is SGHTA, CDR2 FQGTGA. CDR3 length: 15 residues. V dropped 3 bases and J dropped 1; count of bases not matched to a gene: 4. The CDR3 reads CASSLTGAGQETQYF. The CDR3 region has the DNA TGTGCCAGCAGCTTGACAGGGGCTGGCCAAGAGACCCAGTACTTC.

This clone qualifies as medium-sized (0.01 to 0.1%). The V gene is TRBV10-3, the J gene TRBJ2-1, with TRBD1 as a possible D gene (6 bases). V lost 5 bases, J lost 6 bases, and 11 bases lay in between. Germline V gene data show CDR1 as ENHRY and CDR2 as SYGVKD. CDR3 length: 13 amino acids. The CDR3 DNA is TGTGCCATCAGTTGGTCCAGGGGCAATGAGCAGTTCTTC. Protein: CAISWSRGNEQFF.

This clone has more than one count but fewer than ten. The same CDR3 also results from other DNA sequences found in this sample. The chain carries TRBV14 and TRBJ1-1; TRBD1 might be the D (6 bases). This CDR3 spans 17 amino acids. The V end was cut by 1 base, the J end by 2 bases, with 17 bases between. Germline CDR1 is SGHDN and CDR2 is FVKESK. DNA for the CDR3: TGTGCCAGCAGCCAAGGGGGGGCGGGGGGGATCAACACTGAAGCTTTCTTT. Translated: CASSQGGAGGINTEAFF.

The chain is built from TRBV4-1 and TRBJ2-1; possible D gene TRBD2, 6 bases. The CDR3 loop spans 14 amino acids. Germline V gives CDR1 MGHRA, CDR2 YSYEKL. V lost 1 base and J lost 9, with 13 bases in between. CDR3 amino acids: CASSQAGWGGEQFF. The CDR3 nucleotides are TGCGCCAGCAGCCAAGCTGGGTGGGGAGGTGAGCAGTTCTTC.

Only one count was recorded for this clone. The rearrangement links TRBV2 to TRBJ2-1; a weak D match, TRBD2 (5 bases). Trimming removed 7 bases at V and 4 bases at J, with 11 bases between. This CDR3 has 13 amino acids. Germline V gives CDR1 SNHLY, CDR2 FYNNEI. The CDR3 coding sequence is TGTGCCAGCACCCTAGCAAGTTACAATGAGCAGTTCTTC. This codes for CASTLASYNEQFF.

V and J are TRBV30 and TRBJ2-3, with D possibly TRBD2 on 6 matching bases. This CDR3 has 12 residues. Germline-derived CDR1 and CDR2 are GTSNPN and SVGIG (reference sequence). V dropped 1 base and J dropped 6 bases, with 8 bases sitting between them. The CDR3 DNA is TGTGCCTGGAGTGCAAGCGGGGATACGCAGTATTTT. This translates into CAWSASGDTQYF.

The CDR3 is CASTRGAPNTEAFF. The CDR3 bases are TGTGCCAGCACCCGGGGGGCGCCGAACACTGAAGCTTTCTTT. The rearrangement joins TRBV2 to TRBJ1-1, with D possibly being TRBD1 (6 bases). The CDR3 runs to 14 residues. CDR1 and CDR2 (germline): SNHLY, FYNNEI. V was pared by 7 bases and J by 1 base, with 13 bases between.

This clone was observed once. The chain is built from TRBV4-1 and TRBJ2-2; D perhaps matches TRBD1 (6 bases). Germline CDR1 and CDR2: MGHRA and YSYEKL. This CDR3 spans 17 amino acids. Trimming removed 8 bases at V and 3 bases at J, with 22 bases between. CDR3: CASLVEQGKLDTGELFF. CDR3 coding DNA: TGCGCCAGCTTGGTCGAACAGGGAAAACTGGACACCGGGGAGCTGTTTTTT.

The rearrangement joins TRBV25-1 to TRBJ1-1; no firm D call. The CDR3 sequence is 14 residues long. Germline values: CDR1 MGHDK, CDR2 SYGVNS. V was cut by 3 bases and J by 4 bases, with 12 bases left in between. In nucleotides, the CDR3 is TGTGCCAGCAGTGACCCCTCGGTTCCCACTGAAGCTTTCTTT. Protein sequence: CASSDPSVPTEAFF.

The CDR3 coding sequence is TGTGCCAGCAGCGCGACAAAACAGGGGAACTATGGCTACACCTTC. This sequence encodes CASSATKQGNYGYTF. The V and J genes are TRBV5-4 and TRBJ1-2, with TRBD1 matching 7 bases. J gave up 2 bases and V 4 bases, and 8 bases lay outside the gene matches. The germline gives CDR1 SGHNT, CDR2 YYREEE (reference sequence). The CDR3 is 15 residues long.

V gene TRBV23-1 combines with J gene TRBJ2-4; 7 positions match TRBD1. The last part of the DNA fits TRBJ2-7 better; the J call may be wrong. TRBV23-1 is an ORF; its function is uncertain. This CDR3 has 15 amino acids. CDR3 amino acids: CASTTDRPQAPEQYF. DNA for the CDR3: TGCGCCAGCACCACGGACAGGCCCCAGGCCCCCGAGCAGTACTTC.

The sample holds a few counts of this clone. CDR3: CASSLSSGNTEAFF. CDR3 nucleotides: TGCGCCAGCAGCTTGTCATCGGGGAACACTGAAGCTTTCTTT. This chain joins TRBV5-1 and TRBJ1-1; D is ambiguous. The CDR3 extends over 14 amino acids. Per germline, CDR1 SGHRS and CDR2 YFSETQ. V was trimmed by 1 base and J by 1 base, leaving 8 bases between them.

The chain is built from TRBV27 and TRBJ2-1; D is possibly TRBD2 (5 bases). The germline V gene encodes CDR1 MNHEY and CDR2 SMNVEV (reference sequence). The CDR3 runs to 16 residues. Between the trimmed V and J ends, which lost 3 bases and 8 bases, there was a span of 20 bases. The CDR3 nucleotides read TGTGCCAGCAGTTTTATCGTCGGGGTGGATCGGTATGAGCAGTTCTTC. Its translation is CASSFIVGVDRYEQFF.

The genes are TRBV5-6 and TRBJ1-2, with TRBD1 matching 12 bases. CDR1 is SGHDT and CDR2 is YYEEEE in the germline V gene. The trim removed 4 bases at V and 5 bases at J, leaving 12 bases unmatched. The CDR3 totals 17 residues. CDR3 residues: CASSPGTGGGLTYGYTF. CDR3 in DNA: TGTGCCAGCAGCCCGGGGACAGGGGGCGGTTTGACTTATGGCTACACCTTC.

V gene TRBV21-1 combines with J gene TRBJ2-7; the table gives TRBD2 as D, unverified against the DNA. TRBV21-1 is a pseudogene segment. The CDR3 runs 16 residues. CDR3 nucleotides: TGTGCCAGCAGCAAACCCTGCCTAGCGGGGATGAACGAGCAGTACTTC. Residues: CASSKPCLAGMNEQYF.

J is TRBJ2-7 and V is TRBV5-1, with 7 nucleotides matching TRBD2. The CDR3 contains 14 residues. Germline CDR1 is SGHRS and CDR2 is YFSETQ. Trimming took 4 bases from V and 5 from J; bases not matched to a gene: 9. CDR3 bases: TGCGCCAGCAGCCCGCGTGGGGAGGGCCACGAGCAGTACTTC. Protein: CASSPRGEGHEQYF.

CDR3 protein: CASSLAPLAGGETQYF. CDR3 DNA sequence: TGCGCCAGCAGCTTGGCCCCGCTAGCGGGAGGGGAGACCCAGTACTTC. This chain connects TRBV5-1 to TRBJ2-5, with TRBD2 matching 12 bases. CDR1 is SGHRS, CDR2 YFSETQ, per germline. This CDR3 has 16 residues. V lost 0 bases to trimming and J lost 5 bases; unmatched junction nucleotides: 5.

The chain carries TRBV28 and TRBJ1-5; 10 bases are shared with TRBD1. The V and J ends lost 7 bases and 9 bases, in that order; junction bases with no gene match: 6. The CDR3 has 13 residues. Germline V gene data show CDR1 as MDHEN and CDR2 as SYDVKM. The CDR3 loop is CASTAGTGAPQHF. CDR3 DNA: TGTGCCAGCACCGCCGGGACAGGGGCGCCCCAGCATTTT.